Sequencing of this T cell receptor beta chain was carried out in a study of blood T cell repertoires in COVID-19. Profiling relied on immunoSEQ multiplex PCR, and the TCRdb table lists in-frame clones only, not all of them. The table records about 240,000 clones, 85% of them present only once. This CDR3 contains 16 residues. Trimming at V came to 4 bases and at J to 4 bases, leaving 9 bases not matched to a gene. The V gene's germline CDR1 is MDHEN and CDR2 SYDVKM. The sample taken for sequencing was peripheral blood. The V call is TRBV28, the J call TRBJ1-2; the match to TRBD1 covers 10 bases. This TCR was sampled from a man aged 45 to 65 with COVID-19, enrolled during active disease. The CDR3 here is CASSYDRGRVGYGYTF. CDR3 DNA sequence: TGTGCCAGCAGTTACGACAGGGGGCGCGTCGGCTATGGCTACACCTTC.